The rows below give T cell receptor beta chains drawn from one sample of a study of blood T cell repertoires in COVID-19. Repertoires were generated with immunoSEQ multiplex PCR, while TCRdb's copy carries only in-frame clones and drops some. The sample contains roughly 380,000 clones, about 89% of which appear only once. The sequenced sample consisted of PBMCs or T cells enriched from blood (not recorded which). These receptors all stem from a man aged 25 to 40 who had recovered from COVID-19. Both conserved end residues are part of each CDR3. The order of the fields is clone size, V gene, J gene, D gene, CDR3 DNA, CDR3 protein. D genes are given only for firm matches. Size tells how often a clone was seen (once, few, many) or the class of an expanded clone, and some rows leave it out.

clone_size: NA; v_call: TRBV6-6; j_call: TRBJ1-2; d_call: NA; cdr3_nt: TGTGCCAGCAGCCCCCCCGGAGCCTATGGCTACACCTTC; cdr3_aa: CASSPPGAYGYTF
clone_size: NA; v_call: TRBV6-5; j_call: TRBJ2-5; d_call: TRBD2; cdr3_nt: TGTGCCAGCAGTTACTCGAGACTAGCTAGGGAGACCCAGTACTTC; cdr3_aa: CASSYSRLARETQYF
clone_size: NA; v_call: TRBV27; j_call: TRBJ1-2; d_call: TRBD1; cdr3_nt: TGTGCCAGCAGTACATGGGCGACAGGGGGCGCATCTTATGGCTACACCTTC; cdr3_aa: CASSTWATGGASYGYTF
clone_size: NA; v_call: TRBV7-8; j_call: TRBJ1-1; d_call: NA; cdr3_nt: TGTGCCAGCAGCCGATCGACAGCTTTTATGAACACTGAAGCTTTCTTT; cdr3_aa: CASSRSTAFMNTEAFF
clone_size: NA; v_call: TRBV19; j_call: TRBJ2-5; d_call: NA; cdr3_nt: TGTGCCAGTAAACTCAGGGGTCGGACCGCACAAGAGACCCAGTACTTC; cdr3_aa: CASKLRGRTAQETQYF
clone_size: NA; v_call: TRBV19; j_call: TRBJ2-7; d_call: NA; cdr3_nt: TGTGCCAGTAGTCCCCGGAGAGGAAAGCGGAGTTACGAGCAGTACTTC; cdr3_aa: CASSPRRGKRSYEQYF
clone_size: few; v_call: TRBV4-1; j_call: TRBJ1-3; d_call: NA; cdr3_nt: TGCGCCAGCAGCCTTAATGGGGGCTTTGGAAACACCATATATTTT; cdr3_aa: CASSLNGGFGNTIYF
clone_size: once; v_call: TRBV28; j_call: TRBJ2-3; d_call: NA; cdr3_nt: TGTGCCAGCAGCGAAAGCGAGACCACGCAGTATTTT; cdr3_aa: CASSESETTQYF
clone_size: NA; v_call: TRBV6-5; j_call: TRBJ1-1; d_call: NA; cdr3_nt: TGTGCCAGCAGTTACAGGGGGTCAGAAGCTTTCTTT; cdr3_aa: CASSYRGSEAFF
clone_size: once; v_call: TRBV10-3; j_call: TRBJ1-5; d_call: TRBD1; cdr3_nt: TGTGCCATCAGTGAAGAGGGCAGGGGGGACAATCAGCCCCAGCATTTT; cdr3_aa: CAISEEGRGDNQPQHF
clone_size: NA; v_call: TRBV3-1/TRBV3-2; j_call: TRBJ1-1; d_call: TRBD1; cdr3_nt: TGTGCCAGCAGCCCCAAGGACAGGGGAACTGAAGCTTTCTTT; cdr3_aa: CASSPKDRGTEAFF
clone_size: once; v_call: TRBV5-4; j_call: TRBJ1-3; d_call: TRBD1; cdr3_nt: TGTGCCAGCAGCACTATCTCCGGGACAGGGGCAAACACCATATATTTT; cdr3_aa: CASSTISGTGANTIYF
clone_size: NA; v_call: TRBV5-1; j_call: TRBJ1-5; d_call: TRBD1; cdr3_nt: TGCGCCAGCAGCCTGGGGACAGGCGGGAGCAATCAGCCCCAGCATTTT; cdr3_aa: CASSLGTGGSNQPQHF
clone_size: few; v_call: TRBV5-6; j_call: TRBJ2-2; d_call: NA; cdr3_nt: TGTGCCAGCAGCTACCCCCGACAGCTTGGCGGGGAGCTGTTTTTT; cdr3_aa: CASSYPRQLGGELFF
clone_size: NA; v_call: TRBV30; j_call: TRBJ2-7; d_call: NA; cdr3_nt: TGTGCCTGGAGTGTAAACAGGATCTACGAGCAGTACTTC; cdr3_aa: CAWSVNRIYEQYF
clone_size: NA; v_call: TRBV30; j_call: TRBJ2-1; d_call: TRBD1; cdr3_nt: TGTGCCTGGACCCCCTCCGGGACAGGGATCTACAATGAGCAGTTCTTC; cdr3_aa: CAWTPSGTGIYNEQFF
clone_size: NA; v_call: TRBV2; j_call: TRBJ1-1; d_call: NA; cdr3_nt: TGTGCCAGCGGAAAACAGGGACTGAACACTGAAGCTTTCTTT; cdr3_aa: CASGKQGLNTEAFF
clone_size: NA; v_call: TRBV5-6; j_call: TRBJ1-3; d_call: NA; cdr3_nt: TGTGCCAGCAGCTTGTCGCCCGCAATTACAGGGCTTCCTGGAAACACCATATATTTT; cdr3_aa: CASSLSPAITGLPGNTIYF
clone_size: NA; v_call: TRBV3-1/TRBV3-2; j_call: TRBJ1-2; d_call: NA; cdr3_nt: TGTGCCAGCAGCCAAGTTGCGGGGGCGCCCGTTGGCTACACCTTC; cdr3_aa: CASSQVAGAPVGYTF
clone_size: NA; v_call: TRBV10-3; j_call: TRBJ2-5; d_call: TRBD1; cdr3_nt: TGTGCCATCTCTTCCGACAGGGTAGGGGAGACCCAGTACTTC; cdr3_aa: CAISSDRVGETQYF
clone_size: NA; v_call: TRBV3-1/TRBV3-2; j_call: TRBJ2-3; d_call: TRBD1; cdr3_nt: TGTGCCAGCAGAGGGGACAGCCACCTCACAGATACGCAGTATTTT; cdr3_aa: CASRGDSHLTDTQYF
clone_size: NA; v_call: TRBV7-2; j_call: TRBJ1-1; d_call: NA; cdr3_nt: TGTGCCAGCACAAAGGGGTCCGGGTTAGCCACTGAAGCTTTCTTT; cdr3_aa: CASTKGSGLATEAFF
clone_size: few; v_call: TRBV5-6; j_call: TRBJ2-2; d_call: NA; cdr3_nt: TGTGCCAGCAGCTTCTGGACAGACACCGGGGAGCTGTTTTTT; cdr3_aa: CASSFWTDTGELFF
clone_size: NA; v_call: TRBV10-1; j_call: TRBJ1-4; d_call: NA; cdr3_nt: TGCGCCAGCAGTGATAAACAGGGAGACAATGAAAAACTGTTTTTT; cdr3_aa: CASSDKQGDNEKLFF
clone_size: NA; v_call: TRBV7-2; j_call: TRBJ2-5; d_call: TRBD1; cdr3_nt: TGTGCCAGCAGCTTAGGGGGACAGGGTGCGGAGACCCAGTACTTC; cdr3_aa: CASSLGGQGAETQYF
clone_size: NA; v_call: TRBV7-9; j_call: TRBJ2-2; d_call: TRBD1; cdr3_nt: TGTGCCAGCAGCTTCCGGGACAGGGGTTCCGGGGAGCTGTTTTTT; cdr3_aa: CASSFRDRGSGELFF
clone_size: NA; v_call: TRBV3-1/TRBV3-2; j_call: TRBJ1-2; d_call: NA; cdr3_nt: TGTGCCAGCAGCCAAGATGGGCGGGGTTCTGGCTACACCTTC; cdr3_aa: CASSQDGRGSGYTF
clone_size: NA; v_call: TRBV24-1; j_call: TRBJ2-5; d_call: NA; cdr3_nt: TGTGCCACCAGTGAGTCCGAAGGGGGGACCCAGTACTTC; cdr3_aa: CATSESEGGTQYF
clone_size: NA; v_call: TRBV18; j_call: TRBJ2-7; d_call: NA; cdr3_nt: TGTGCCAGCTCACCAGGCAGTTACTACGAGCAGTACTTC; cdr3_aa: CASSPGSYYEQYF
clone_size: NA; v_call: TRBV4-1; j_call: TRBJ2-7; d_call: NA; cdr3_nt: TGCGCCAGCAGCCAAGGGAGGGACAGCTCCTACGAGCAGTACTTC; cdr3_aa: CASSQGRDSSYEQYF
clone_size: NA; v_call: TRBV4-1; j_call: TRBJ1-1; d_call: NA; cdr3_nt: TGCGCCAGCAGCAGTAAACAGGGATCAGTGGACACTGAAGCTTTCTTT; cdr3_aa: CASSSKQGSVDTEAFF
clone_size: NA; v_call: TRBV3-1/TRBV3-2; j_call: TRBJ1-1; d_call: NA; cdr3_nt: TGTGCCAGCAGCCCCTTGGACTCTGGGACTGAAGCTTTCTTT; cdr3_aa: CASSPLDSGTEAFF
clone_size: NA; v_call: TRBV18; j_call: TRBJ1-1; d_call: NA; cdr3_nt: TGTGCCAGCTCACTCTCGGGAAGGAAACATGAAGCTTTCTTT; cdr3_aa: CASSLSGRKHEAFF
clone_size: NA; v_call: TRBV5-1; j_call: TRBJ2-3; d_call: TRBD1; cdr3_nt: TGCGCCAGCAGCTTGGCCCCGGGGACAGGGGGAATCACAGATACGCAGTATTTT; cdr3_aa: CASSLAPGTGGITDTQYF
clone_size: NA; v_call: TRBV9; j_call: TRBJ1-3; d_call: TRBD1; cdr3_nt: TGTGCCAGCAGCGTAGGGGACAGGGGATCCTCTGGAAACACCATATATTTT; cdr3_aa: CASSVGDRGSSGNTIYF
clone_size: NA; v_call: TRBV7-9; j_call: TRBJ1-6; d_call: NA; cdr3_nt: TGTGCCAGCAGCTTAGACCCGACTTCCCTCCACTTT; cdr3_aa: CASSLDPTSLHF
clone_size: NA; v_call: TRBV5-6; j_call: TRBJ1-5; d_call: NA; cdr3_nt: TGTGCCAGCAGCTGGTCAGCAGGGTTAGATCAGCCCCAGCATTTT; cdr3_aa: CASSWSAGLDQPQHF
clone_size: NA; v_call: TRBV2; j_call: TRBJ1-1; d_call: TRBD1; cdr3_nt: TGTGCCAGCAGGGCGACGACAGGGTTTATGGCTGAAGCTTTCTTT; cdr3_aa: CASRATTGFMAEAFF
clone_size: NA; v_call: TRBV15; j_call: TRBJ1-1; d_call: NA; cdr3_nt: TGTGCCACCAGCAGAGATCATAGTTATAACACTGAAGCTTTCTTT; cdr3_aa: CATSRDHSYNTEAFF
clone_size: NA; v_call: TRBV3-1/TRBV3-2; j_call: TRBJ1-1; d_call: TRBD1; cdr3_nt: TGTGCCAGCAGCGGGTCGACAGGGACTGGCCTCGGAGCTTTCTTT; cdr3_aa: CASSGSTGTGLGAFF
clone_size: NA; v_call: TRBV18; j_call: TRBJ2-3; d_call: NA; cdr3_nt: TGTGCCAGCTCACCCCTCCCAGATACGCAGTATTTT; cdr3_aa: CASSPLPDTQYF
clone_size: NA; v_call: TRBV10-3; j_call: TRBJ2-1; d_call: TRBD2; cdr3_nt: TGTGCCATCAGTGAGAAGGTAGCGGGGGGTTACAATGAGCAGTTCTTC; cdr3_aa: CAISEKVAGGYNEQFF
clone_size: NA; v_call: TRBV10-3; j_call: TRBJ1-5; d_call: NA; cdr3_nt: TGTGCCATCAGCGACAATAGCAATCAGCCCCAGCATTTT; cdr3_aa: CAISDNSNQPQHF
clone_size: NA; v_call: TRBV5-1; j_call: TRBJ1-1; d_call: NA; cdr3_nt: TGCGCCAGCAGCTTTCGGCAGGTGAACACTGAAGCTTTCTTT; cdr3_aa: CASSFRQVNTEAFF
clone_size: NA; v_call: TRBV19; j_call: TRBJ1-5; d_call: NA; cdr3_nt: TGTGCCAGTAGTATCGGGGGAGATCAGCCCCAGCATTTT; cdr3_aa: CASSIGGDQPQHF
clone_size: NA; v_call: TRBV10-1; j_call: TRBJ1-6; d_call: NA; cdr3_nt: TGCGCCAGCAGTCCGGGGGGTCATAATTCACCCCTCCACTTT; cdr3_aa: CASSPGGHNSPLHF
clone_size: NA; v_call: TRBV11-2; j_call: TRBJ1-1; d_call: NA; cdr3_nt: TGTGCCAGCAGCCCCGACCGGGGGGAAACAGCTTTCTTT; cdr3_aa: CASSPDRGETAFF
clone_size: NA; v_call: TRBV5-1; j_call: TRBJ2-6; d_call: NA; cdr3_nt: TGCGCCAGCAGCCGGAGTGGTGCAACCACCTCTGGGGCCAACGTCCTGACTTTC; cdr3_aa: CASSRSGATTSGANVLTF
clone_size: NA; v_call: TRBV7-2; j_call: TRBJ1-4; d_call: NA; cdr3_nt: TGTGCCAGCAGCTTAGGGGGCACTAATGAAAAACTGTTTTTT; cdr3_aa: CASSLGGTNEKLFF
clone_size: NA; v_call: TRBV19; j_call: TRBJ1-5; d_call: TRBD1; cdr3_nt: TGTGCCAGTAGTACCCCGACAGGGCTGGGAAACCAGCCCCAGCATTTT; cdr3_aa: CASSTPTGLGNQPQHF